These 27 T cell receptor beta chains were sequenced from one sample in a study of Ad26.COV2.S vaccination and SARS-CoV-2 variants (dated by TCRdb to the early 2020s). Library construction relied on the immunoSEQ multiplex PCR assay. The clones in this table, taken by TCRdb from immuneACCESS, are in-frame only. Not every clone is retained; where verified, under half of the shortfall comes from an unresolved V gene, and the cause of the rest is unknown. In this sample the table shows roughly 510,000 clones, roughly 89% of which occur a single time. Roughly 13% of the sample is held by the ten biggest clonotypes. What the treatment or condition label conveys for this sample: some 20 received Ad26.COV2.S at low or high dose, single or two shots; several received placebo; per-sample allocation not given. Repertoires of vaccine and placebo recipients were sequenced from samples collected on day 63 after the first injection.

The specimen comprised peripheral blood, sampled in a trial of Ad26.COV2.S vaccine versus placebo. These receptors came from a person aged 18 to 65 who received the Ad26.COV2.S COVID-19 vaccine or a placebo.

This chain uses TRBV2 with TRBJ2-3; tentatively, D is TRBD2 (5 bases). Between the trimmed V and J ends, which lost 0 bases and 12 bases, there was a span of 13 bases. This CDR3 region has 13 residues. Germline CDR1 is SNHLY and CDR2 is FYNNEI. The CDR3 DNA sequence: TGTGCCAGCAGTGAAGCGCGAGGACTGAGTCAGTATTTT. Protein sequence: CASSEARGLSQYF.

This clone occurred once. The V gene is TRBV7-3, the J gene TRBJ1-1; TRBD1 is a possible D gene (5 bases). This CDR3 comprises 13 residues. Trimming pared 2 bases from V and 4 bases from J, leaving 8 bases between. Looked up from germline, CDR1 is SGHTA and CDR2 is FQGTGA. The CDR3 is CASSLWGGTEAFF. DNA of the CDR3: TGTGCCAGCAGCTTATGGGGCGGCACTGAAGCTTTCTTT.

The chain has TRBV11-1 and TRBJ2-7; D call uncertain. Trimming removed 1 base from V and 7 bases from J, with 11 bases in between. From germline, CDR1 is SGHAT and CDR2 FQDESV (reference sequence). The CDR3 totals 13 residues. The DNA of the CDR3 is TGTGCCAGCAGCTTAGTCGGCCACGGGGAGCAGTACTTC. This translates into CASSLVGHGEQYF.

The chain uses TRBV9 and TRBJ2-2, with 7 bases identical to TRBD2. Trimming took 5 bases from V and 3 from J; bases not matched to a gene: 10. The CDR3 loop spans 16 amino acids. From germline, CDR1 is SGDLS and CDR2 YYNGEE. CDR3 region: CASSPGGSGYTGELFF. Written as DNA, the CDR3 is TGTGCCAGCAGTCCTGGAGGTAGCGGGTACACCGGGGAGCTGTTTTTT.

This chain uses TRBV7-3 with TRBJ2-5; tentative D call: TRBD1 (5 bases). Per the germline V gene, CDR1 is SGHTA and CDR2 is FQGTGA. This CDR3 has 13 amino acids. Deletions cut 2 bases from V and 7 bases from J, with 11 bases between. The CDR3 DNA is TGTGCCAGCAGCTTAGGCAGGGAAGGGACCCAGTACTTC. Protein: CASSLGREGTQYF. The full variable domain, completed using reference TRBV7-3 and TRBJ2-5, is GAGVSQTPSNKVTEKGKYVELRCDPISGHTALYWYRQSLGQGPEFLIYFQGTGAADDSGLPNDRFFAVRPEGSVSTLKIQRTERGDSAVYLCASSLGREGTQYFGPGTRLLVL.

The gene calls are TRBV29-1 and TRBJ1-1; D ambiguous. The V and J ends lost 6 bases and 1 base respectively, with 12 bases between them. The CDR3 loop spans 13 amino acids. CDR1 SQVTM and CDR2 ANQGSEA come from the germline V gene. CDR3 in DNA: TGCAGCGTACCCAGGACCCCGAACACTGAAGCTTTCTTT. It codes for CSVPRTPNTEAFF.

The chain employs TRBV23-1 and TRBJ2-2; the D gene is possibly TRBD2 (6 bases). TRBV23-1 is assigned to the ORF class and has an uncertain function. The CDR3 runs 15 residues. V gave up 3 bases and J gave up 4 bases, with 12 bases separating them. CDR3 loop: CASSHGDSSTGELFF. CDR3 sequence (DNA): TGCGCCAGCAGTCACGGGGACTCTTCCACCGGGGAGCTGTTTTTT.

This clone was seen more than once but under ten times. J is TRBJ2-1 and V is TRBV19, with unresolved D. Germline CDR1 is LNHDA and CDR2 is SQIVND (reference sequence). CDR3 size: 14 residues. Trimming stripped 2 bases from V and 10 bases from J, with 15 bases between. This CDR3 is CASSINRAPPEQFF. As DNA, the CDR3 is TGTGCCAGTAGTATAAATCGAGCACCACCGGAGCAGTTCTTC.

This rearrangement joins TRBV6-5 to TRBJ2-1, with 8 positions matching TRBD2. Germline-derived CDR1 and CDR2 are MNHEY and SVGAGI. V shed 5 bases, J shed 9 bases, and the junction held 6 bases outside the gene matches. This CDR3 comprises 13 residues. This chain's CDR3 is CASSPPTSGEQFF. The CDR3 coding sequence is TGTGCCAGCAGTCCCCCAACTAGCGGTGAGCAGTTCTTC.

V is TRBV19 and J is TRBJ2-3; D is possibly TRBD1 or TRBD2 (5 bases each). The length of the CDR3 is 14 residues. Germline V CDR1 and CDR2: LNHDA, SQIVND (reference sequence). Deletions cut 4 bases from V and 5 bases from J, with 13 bases between. This chain's CDR3 is CASSTSGQGDTQYF. In nucleotides, the CDR3 is TGTGCCAGTAGTACAAGCGGCCAGGGAGATACGCAGTATTTT.

The genes are TRBV30 and TRBJ2-5; 7 nucleotides agree with TRBD2. This CDR3 has 15 residues. V shed 0 bases and J 2 bases; nucleotides not matched to a gene: 6. Germline CDR1 GTSNPN, CDR2 SVGIG (reference sequence). CDR3 region: CAWSVGLAEQETQYF. The CDR3 coding sequence is TGTGCCTGGAGTGTCGGGCTAGCGGAGCAAGAGACCCAGTACTTC. Variable domain in full (rest from reference TRBV30 and TRBJ2-5): SQTIHQWPATLVQPVGSPLSLECTVEGTSNPNLYWYRQAAGRGLQLLFYSVGIGQISSEVPQNLSASRPQDRQFILSSKKLLLSDSGFYLCAWSVGLAEQETQYFGPGTRLLVL.

The chain links TRBV6-2 or TRBV6-3 to TRBJ2-3; the D gene could be TRBD1 or TRBD2 (5 bases each). Germline CDR1 is MNHEY and CDR2 is SVGEGT. Trimming left V 4 bases short and J 2 bases short, with 13 bases between. This CDR3 has 15 amino acids. The CDR3 region is CASSSWDRFTDTQYF. As DNA, the CDR3 is TGTGCCAGCAGTTCTTGGGACCGCTTCACAGATACGCAGTATTTT.

This chain connects TRBV7-8 to TRBJ2-1; 7 positions agree with TRBD1. CDR1 and CDR2 (germline): SGHVS, FQNEAQ. V trimming: 5 bases; J trimming: 6 bases; junction bases outside the gene matches: 10. The CDR3 has 15 amino acids. The DNA of the CDR3 is TGTGCCAGCAGCCCTAGAGGGACAGTTACCAATGAGCAGTTCTTC. It encodes CASSPRGTVTNEQFF.

The rearrangement joins TRBV9 to TRBJ1-4; D remains unclear. Trimming stripped 4 bases from V and 3 bases from J, with 10 bases between. The CDR3 extends over 14 amino acids. Per the germline V gene, CDR1 is SGDLS and CDR2 is YYNGEE. CDR3 protein: CASSPLGPNEKLFF. CDR3 nucleotides: TGTGCCAGCAGCCCCCTCGGGCCTAATGAAAAACTGTTTTTT.

This chain connects TRBV10-1 to TRBJ2-7, with 12 bases matching TRBD2. In germline, CDR1 is WNHNN, CDR2 SYGVQD (reference sequence). The CDR3 loop spans 14 amino acids. The CDR3 DNA follows: TGCGCAGAAATAAGACTAGCGGGAGTCCACGAGCAGTACTTC. Its translation: CAEIRLAGVHEQYF.

This clone was observed a single time. The gene calls are TRBV11-3 and TRBJ2-2; 10 bases are a match to TRBD1. The CDR3 is made up of 17 amino acids. Looked up from germline, CDR1 is SGHNT and CDR2 is YENEEA. The V and J ends lost 0 bases and 4 bases, in that order; junction bases with no gene match: 5. CDR3 nucleotides: TGTGCCAGCAGCTTAGATACCGGGACAGGGGTCACCGGGGAGCTGTTTTTT. The encoded protein is CASSLDTGTGVTGELFF.

A few counts support this clone. The V gene is TRBV6-2 or TRBV6-3, the J gene TRBJ1-2; 7 nucleotides align to TRBD1. V gave up 6 bases and J gave up 4 bases; unmatched junction bases: 5. Germline-derived CDR1 and CDR2 are MNHEY and SVGEGT. The CDR3 covers 13 residues. CDR3 residues: CASSPRGIYGYTF. For the CDR3, the DNA is TGTGCCAGCAGCCCCAGGGGGATCTATGGCTACACCTTC.

The rearrangement joins TRBV12-3 or TRBV12-4 to TRBJ1-5, with D perhaps TRBD1 (6 bases). Trimming removed 4 bases from V and 5 bases from J, with 9 bases in between. This CDR3 is built from 13 residues. Here the CDR3 reads CASSSYRDQPQHF. CDR3 nucleotides: TGTGCCAGCAGTTCATACAGGGATCAGCCCCAGCATTTT.

The rearrangement links TRBV9 to TRBJ2-5; D may be TRBD2 (6 bases). The V end was cut by 0 bases, the J end by 5 bases, with 17 bases between. Germline assignment: CDR1 SGDLS and CDR2 YYNGEE. The CDR3 spans 16 residues. CDR3 coding DNA: TGTGCCAGCAGCGTAGCAGGAGGGACCCCCTACGAGACCCAGTACTTC. Its translation: CASSVAGGTPYETQYF.

The genes are TRBV7-8 and TRBJ2-1; 9 bases are shared with TRBD2. The CDR3 has 17 residues. Germline CDR1 and CDR2: SGHVS and FQNEAQ. V trimming: 2 bases; J trimming: 1 base; junction bases outside the gene matches: 6. Here the CDR3 reads CASSLNQREVSYNEQFF. CDR3 bases: TGTGCCAGCAGCTTAAATCAGCGGGAGGTATCCTACAATGAGCAGTTCTTC.

The chain employs TRBV9 and TRBJ2-1, with D hard to call. V lost 4 bases and J 8 bases, leaving 13 bases between the germline ends. CDR1 and CDR2 from the germline V gene are SGDLS and YYNGEE. This CDR3 contains 13 residues. The CDR3 loop is CASSQKVWDEQFF. The DNA for the CDR3 is TGTGCCAGCAGCCAAAAGGTTTGGGATGAGCAGTTCTTC.

The gene calls are TRBV29-1 and TRBJ1-2; D perhaps matches TRBD1 (5 bases). Germline assignment: CDR1 SQVTM and CDR2 ANQGSEA. This CDR3 comprises 12 residues. V was shortened by 4 bases and J by 8 bases, with 14 bases between the two germline ends. The CDR3 protein is CSVVNRFGGYTF. As DNA, the CDR3 is TGCAGCGTTGTGAACAGGTTCGGCGGCTACACCTTC. Full variable domain (rest looked up from reference TRBV29-1 and TRBJ1-2): SAVISQKPSRDICQRGTSLTIQCQVDSQVTMMFWYRQQPGQSLTLIATANQGSEATYESGFVIDKFPISRPNLTFSTLTVSNMSPEDSSIYLCSVVNRFGGYTFGSGTRLTVV.

This clone has just one count. The V and J genes are TRBV27 and TRBJ2-7, with D hard to call. The V end lost 5 bases, the J end lost 2 bases, and 13 bases lay between the germline ends. The CDR3 has 14 amino acids. Germline CDR1 is MNHEY and CDR2 is SMNVEV (reference sequence). The CDR3 nucleotides are TGTGCCAGCAGTCAAGGACCCGCTCCCTACGAGCAGTACTTC. Translating it yields CASSQGPAPYEQYF.

V usage is TRBV9 and J usage is TRBJ2-7; 10 nucleotides match TRBD2. Trimming cost V 3 bases and J 0 bases; bases outside gene matches: 3. CDR1 SGDLS and CDR2 YYNGEE come from the germline V gene. The CDR3 length is 15 residues. CDR3 coding DNA: TGTGCCAGCAGCGCACTAGCGGGAACCTCCTACGAGCAGTACTTC. Its translation is CASSALAGTSYEQYF.

The genes are TRBV19 and TRBJ2-3; 8 nucleotides agree with TRBD2. Germline V gives CDR1 LNHDA, CDR2 SQIVND (reference sequence). This CDR3 contains 17 residues. The V segment lost 0 bases and the J segment 7 bases; nucleotides outside the gene matches: 12. The CDR3 reads CASSIEIPRAGGNTQYF. CDR3 in DNA: TGTGCCAGTAGTATAGAGATTCCCCGCGCGGGAGGTAATACGCAGTATTTT.

The V gene is TRBV5-1, the J gene TRBJ1-5, with no clear D. V lost 0 bases and J 6 bases, leaving 7 bases between the germline ends. The CDR3 runs 13 residues. Germline CDR1 SGHRS, CDR2 YFSETQ. The CDR3 DNA is TGCGCCAGCAGCTTGGGAGAGGCTCAGCCCCAGCATTTT. Its protein is CASSLGEAQPQHF.

The chain uses TRBV21-1 and TRBJ2-2. TRBV21-1 is given as a pseudogene. CDR3 length: 15 residues. CDR3 residues: CASSNPGPSAGELFF. The CDR3 region has the DNA TGTGCCAGCAGCAATCCGGGACCCTCTGCCGGGGAGCTGTTTTTT.